The 12 T cell receptor beta chains presented below share a single source sample, sequenced in a study of early T cells in non-severe SARS-CoV-2 infection. TCRdb reanalysed the 5' RACE reads using MiXCR and keeps one entry per CDR3 protein. The sample has some 61,000 distinct CDR3 sequences; 8.5% to 10% are singletons. Specimen: whole blood, collected at baseline. The receptors here all came from an adult who was a healthcare worker with PCR-confirmed SARS-CoV-2 infection or an uninfected control (not recorded which).

This clonotype was seen a handful of times. The genes are TRBV19 and TRBJ1-5; D not resolved. The V end lost 1 base, the J end lost 4 bases, and 11 bases lay between the germline ends. The CDR3 has 15 amino acids. In germline, CDR1 is LNHDA, CDR2 SQIVND (reference sequence). The CDR3 DNA sequence: TGTGCCAGTAGTATAGGACGGTCCAGAAATCAGCCCCAGCATTTT. It translates to CASSIGRSRNQPQHF. Together with reference TRBV19 and TRBJ1-5, the CDR3 gives the full variable domain: DGGITQSPKYLFRKEGQNVTLSCEQNLNHDAMYWYRQDPGQGLRLIYYSQIVNDFQKGDIAEGYSVSREKKESFPLTVTSAQKNPTAFYLCASSIGRSRNQPQHFGDGTRLSIL.

This clonotype was seen ten or more times. The J gene is TRBJ1-1, the V gene TRBV5-1, with 7 bases that match TRBD1. The CDR3 is 14 amino acids. The germline gives CDR1 SGHRS, CDR2 YFSETQ. With 0 bases clipped from V and 5 bases from J, the junction kept 4 bases outside the gene matches. This CDR3 reads CASSLGATGTEAFF. As DNA, the CDR3 is TGCGCCAGCAGCTTGGGCGCGACAGGGACTGAAGCTTTCTTT.

V usage is TRBV29-1 and J usage is TRBJ2-2; the D call may be TRBD1 or TRBD2 (5 bases each). Germline V lookup: CDR1 SQVTM, CDR2 ANQGSEA. CDR3 size: 15 residues. V was cut by 1 base and J by 4 bases, with 13 bases left in between. The CDR3 loop is CSVEASSGGTGELFF. As DNA, the CDR3 is TGCAGCGTTGAAGCATCTTCTGGGGGCACCGGGGAGCTGTTTTTT.

This clonotype has ten or more counts. V and J are TRBV5-1 and TRBJ2-1; the D gene is possibly TRBD2 (6 bases). The V gene's germline CDR1 is SGHRS and CDR2 YFSETQ. This CDR3 spans 16 amino acids. V was trimmed by 4 bases and J by 4 bases, leaving 18 bases between them. As DNA, the CDR3 is TGCGCCAGCAGCCCGGTGGGGGGTCTATCGTACAATGAGCAGTTCTTC. This encodes CASSPVGGLSYNEQFF.

J is TRBJ2-1 and V is TRBV19, with 9 bases aligning to TRBD2. With 5 bases clipped from V and 0 bases from J, the junction kept 5 bases outside the gene matches. Germline V gene lookup returns CDR1 LNHDA and CDR2 SQIVND (reference sequence). This CDR3 comprises 16 residues. The CDR3 DNA follows: TGTGCCAGTAGTCCCTTTAGCGGGGGCTCCTACAATGAGCAGTTCTTC. Its translation: CASSPFSGGSYNEQFF.

The rearrangement joins TRBV20-1 to TRBJ2-2; D is undetermined. The V and J ends lost 0 bases and 5 bases respectively, with 10 bases between them. This CDR3 comprises 14 residues. CDR1 and CDR2 from the germline V gene are DFQATT and SNEGSKA (reference sequence). The CDR3 DNA reads TGCAGTGCTAGAGATATGGGTAGAACCGGGGAGCTGTTTTTT. This sequence encodes CSARDMGRTGELFF.

This clonotype was picked up a small number of times. The gene calls are TRBV28 and TRBJ2-2, with D hard to call. This CDR3 is 16 amino acids long. V lost 5 bases to trimming and J lost 4 bases, with 17 bases between them. Looked up from germline, CDR1 is MDHEN and CDR2 is SYDVKM. This chain's CDR3 is CASSSPRSRSTGELFF. The CDR3 region has the DNA TGTGCCAGCAGTAGCCCTCGTTCCCGGAGCACCGGGGAGCTGTTTTTT.

The CDR3 reads CSVSYSDRAKNIQYF. The CDR3, as DNA: TGCAGCGTTTCCTACTCGGATAGAGCCAAAAACATTCAGTACTTC. V usage is TRBV29-1 and J usage is TRBJ2-4; D not certain. V dropped 5 bases and J dropped 0 bases, with 14 bases sitting between them. The CDR3 totals 15 residues. Germline-derived CDR1 and CDR2 are SQVTM and ANQGSEA. Complete variable domain (other parts from reference TRBV29-1 and TRBJ2-4): SAVISQKPSRDICQRGTSLTIQCQVDSQVTMMFWYRQQPGQSLTLIATANQGSEATYESGFVIDKFPISRPNLTFSTLTVSNMSPEDSSIYLCSVSYSDRAKNIQYFGAGTRLSVL.

The chain combines TRBV5-1 with TRBJ2-6; TRBD1 agrees at 9 bases. The ends lost 5 bases at V and 2 bases at J; junction bases unmatched: 2. There are 15 residues in the CDR3. Germline V gene sequence: CDR1 SGHRS, CDR2 YFSETQ. CDR3 in DNA: TGCGCCAGCAGGGGACAGGGTACTGGGGCCAACGTCCTGACTTTC. Its protein product is CASRGQGTGANVLTF.

This clonotype was counted many times. The chain links TRBV2 to TRBJ2-7, with 7 bases fitting TRBD1. The CDR3 spans 13 residues. J was trimmed by 0 bases and V by 4 bases; bases with no gene match: 0. The germline V gene encodes CDR1 SNHLY and CDR2 FYNNEI. CDR3 sequence: CASSGDSSYEQYF. DNA of the CDR3: TGTGCCAGCAGTGGGGACAGCTCCTACGAGCAGTACTTC.

This clonotype was detected many times. The genes are TRBV7-9 and TRBJ1-5; D gene ambiguous. The length of the CDR3 is 16 residues. Trimming pared 7 bases from V and 0 bases from J, leaving 16 bases between. CDR1 SEHNR and CDR2 FQNEAQ come from the germline V gene (reference sequence). CDR3 in amino acids: CASTIDGDYSNQPQHF. As DNA, the CDR3 is TGTGCCAGCACCATAGACGGGGATTATAGCAATCAGCCCCAGCATTTT.

This clonotype was picked up many times. The rearrangement uses TRBV5-4 and TRBJ1-4; unclear D gene. This CDR3 region has 14 residues. Germline V gene sequence: CDR1 SGHNT, CDR2 YYREEE (reference sequence). Trimming stripped 4 bases from V and 6 bases from J, with 13 bases between. The CDR3 protein is CASSGGQRDEKLFF. CDR3 sequence (DNA): TGTGCCAGCAGCGGAGGGCAGCGGGATGAAAAACTGTTTTTT.